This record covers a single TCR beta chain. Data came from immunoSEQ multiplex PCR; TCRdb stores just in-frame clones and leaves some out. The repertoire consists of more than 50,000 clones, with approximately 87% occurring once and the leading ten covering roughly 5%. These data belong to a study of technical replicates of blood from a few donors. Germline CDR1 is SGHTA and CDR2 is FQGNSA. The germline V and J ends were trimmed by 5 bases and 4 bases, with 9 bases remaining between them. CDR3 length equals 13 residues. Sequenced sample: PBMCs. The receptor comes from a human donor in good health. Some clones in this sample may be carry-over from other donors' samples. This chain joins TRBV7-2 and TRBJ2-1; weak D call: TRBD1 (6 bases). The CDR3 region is CASSNGQYNEQFF. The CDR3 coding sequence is TGTGCCAGCAGCAACGGACAGTACAATGAGCAGTTCTTC.